This T cell receptor beta chain is from a study of T cell responses to AZD1222 COVID-19 vaccine (dated by TCRdb to the early 2020s). With respect to the entire study: AZD1222 recipients whose second dose came at about 4 weeks and those whose second dose came at about 12 weeks were combined into one group, since spike-specific TCR depth and breadth did not differ between the two schedules. Trial participants were enrolled into age subgroups of 18-55, 56-69 and 70-plus years, which contained about 160, 30 and 59 TCR-sequenced participants, respectively. A total of over 230 trial participants underwent TCR sequencing, of whom 207 had received two doses of AZD1222 and 26 had received two doses of the MenACWY control vaccine. Paper-wide results and their limitations: After two AZD1222 doses, spike-specific TCR breadth and depth were significantly higher than at day 0 and than in MenACWY recipients. The whole spike protein was spanned by vaccine-associated CD4 TCRs, and dominant responses were seen in regions 160-218 and 743-854. Because no day 14 peak-response samples were available, the repertoires could be characterized only after the peak T cell response. The 56-69-year group was small, and its depth increase did not reach significance, likely because of low power. Participants were mostly white British and included more females than males, and it was suggested by the authors that clonal diversity may have been underestimated. Epitopes outside the regions mutated in the B.1.351 and B.1.1.7 variants were reportedly recognized by nearly half of the unique spike-specific TCRs. Conclusions about previously exposed vaccinees are limited because only a handful of AZD1222 recipients were SARS-CoV-2 seropositive at baseline.

The time point label, read with the paper, signifies: baseline before first vaccination. The vaccinee samples were drawn from two UK trials, COV001 and COV002, one of which was a single-blind randomized controlled phase 2/3 trial testing AZD1222 (ChAdOx1 nCoV-19) in healthy adults. For TCRbeta chain sequencing, PBMC samples were collected from trial participants at day 0 and at day 28 after the second dose. With regard to this clone: This receptor's antigen is unknown. No much larger clone is present one base from it, and per-base qualities are unavailable.

The CDR3 regions of human TCRbeta chains were analyzed by immunosequencing. The authors' pipeline ran thus. TCRs in the repertoires were matched against a reference library of SARS-CoV-2-specific TCRs that had been generated with the MIRA antigen-specificity platform. Breadth meant the fraction of unique TCRs that were SARS-CoV-2-associated, whereas depth meant the fraction of total T cells that were SARS-CoV-2-associated. Using the MIRA data, each spike-specific TCR was mapped to the spike region that the TCR reacts to and placed in a CD4 or CD8 class. Log10-transformed breadth and depth values were compared by one-way ANOVA with Sidak's multiple comparisons tests. TCRdb retrieved this table from immuneACCESS and kept in-frame rearrangements only. Not all clones are present; in checked studies, unresolved V genes account for under half, and no reason is known for the remainder. The DNA was the basis for D and trimming; V, J and clone size are from that table. The sample contains about 150,000 clones, roughly nine tenths of them found a single time. Under 4.5% of the sample rests with the top ten.

Between the V and J ends, shortened by 1 base and 6 bases respectively, the junction contains 6 bases. The germline V gene specifies SGHAT as CDR1 and FQNNGV as CDR2. The CDR3 spans 13 residues, from the cysteine through the phenylalanine. Only the CDR3 DNA stays, 39 bases, in frame from base 1. The receptor was isolated from an adult in good health. The sequenced sample was peripheral blood, obtained on day 0 of AZD1222 vaccination. The rearranged segments are TRBV11-2 and TRBJ2-2; no confident D gene assignment can be made. CDR3 protein: CASSLAVAGELFF. The bases are TGTGCCAGCAGCTTAGCGGTCGCCGGGGAGCTGTTTTTT. Joined to the reference TRBV11-2 and TRBJ2-2 proteins, this CDR3 gives the full variable domain: EAGVAQSPRYKIIEKRQSVAFWCNPISGHATLYWYQQILGQGPKLLIQFQNNGVVDDSQLPKDRFSAERLKGVDSTLKIQPAKLEDSAVYLCASSLAVAGELFFGEGSRLTVL.